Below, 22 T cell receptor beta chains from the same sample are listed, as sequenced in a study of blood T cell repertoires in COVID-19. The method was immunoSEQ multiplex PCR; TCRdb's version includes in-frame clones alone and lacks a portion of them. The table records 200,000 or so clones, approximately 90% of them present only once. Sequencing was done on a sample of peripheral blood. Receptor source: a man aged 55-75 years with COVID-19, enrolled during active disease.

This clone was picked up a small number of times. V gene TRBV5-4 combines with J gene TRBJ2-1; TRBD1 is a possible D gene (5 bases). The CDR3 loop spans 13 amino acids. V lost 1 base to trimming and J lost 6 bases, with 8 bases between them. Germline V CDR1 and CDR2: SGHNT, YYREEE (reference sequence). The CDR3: CASSLQGGNEQFF. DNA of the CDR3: TGTGCCAGCAGCTTGCAGGGTGGCAATGAGCAGTTCTTC.

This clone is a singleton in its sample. The CDR3 region has the DNA TGTGCCAGCAGCCTAGGACAGGGAATAAATGAAAAACTGTTTTTT. Its protein is CASSLGQGINEKLFF. The rearrangement joins TRBV11-2 to TRBJ1-4; 8 positions match TRBD1. Germline CDR1 and CDR2: SGHAT and FQNNGV. CDR3 length equals 15 residues. V lost 5 bases and J lost 5; bases outside the gene matches: 7.

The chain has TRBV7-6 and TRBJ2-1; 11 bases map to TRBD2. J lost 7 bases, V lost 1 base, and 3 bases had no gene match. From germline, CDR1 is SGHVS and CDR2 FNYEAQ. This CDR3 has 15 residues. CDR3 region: CASSLVAGGRNEQFF. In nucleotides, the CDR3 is TGTGCCAGCAGCTTAGTAGCGGGGGGGCGTAATGAGCAGTTCTTC.

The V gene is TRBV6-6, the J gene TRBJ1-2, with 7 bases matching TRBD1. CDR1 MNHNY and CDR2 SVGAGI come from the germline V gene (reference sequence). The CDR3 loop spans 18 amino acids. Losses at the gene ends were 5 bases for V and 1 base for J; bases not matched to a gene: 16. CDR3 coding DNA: TGTGCCAGCAGTCCTTACAGGGGAAGTAGACAGTATAACTATGGCTACACCTTC. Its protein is CASSPYRGSRQYNYGYTF.

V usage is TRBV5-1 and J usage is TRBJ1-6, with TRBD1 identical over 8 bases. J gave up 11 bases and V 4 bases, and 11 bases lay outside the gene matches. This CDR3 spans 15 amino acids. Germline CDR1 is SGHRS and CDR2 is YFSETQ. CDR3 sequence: CASSDVGQGTAPLHF. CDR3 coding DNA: TGCGCCAGCAGCGACGTCGGACAGGGTACGGCACCCCTCCACTTT.

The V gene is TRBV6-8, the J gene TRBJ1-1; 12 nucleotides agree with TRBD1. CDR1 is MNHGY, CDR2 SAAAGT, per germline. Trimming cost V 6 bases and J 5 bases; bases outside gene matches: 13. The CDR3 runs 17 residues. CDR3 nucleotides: TGTGCCAGCAGCTCCCGGGACAGGGGGCGAGGGAAAACTGAAGCTTTCTTT. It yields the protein CASSSRDRGRGKTEAFF.

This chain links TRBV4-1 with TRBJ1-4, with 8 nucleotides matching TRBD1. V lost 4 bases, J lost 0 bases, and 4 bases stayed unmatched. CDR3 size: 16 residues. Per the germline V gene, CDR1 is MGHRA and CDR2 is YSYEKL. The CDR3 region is CASSLRGPATNEKLFF. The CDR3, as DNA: TGCGCCAGCAGCCTCAGGGGGCCTGCAACTAATGAAAAACTGTTTTTT.

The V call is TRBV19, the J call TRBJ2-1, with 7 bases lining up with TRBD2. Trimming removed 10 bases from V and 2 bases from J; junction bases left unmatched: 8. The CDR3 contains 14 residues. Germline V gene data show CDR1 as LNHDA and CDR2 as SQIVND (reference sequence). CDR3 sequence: CAIPTGGTYNEQFF. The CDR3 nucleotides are TGTGCCATCCCCACCGGGGGGACCTACAATGAGCAGTTCTTC.

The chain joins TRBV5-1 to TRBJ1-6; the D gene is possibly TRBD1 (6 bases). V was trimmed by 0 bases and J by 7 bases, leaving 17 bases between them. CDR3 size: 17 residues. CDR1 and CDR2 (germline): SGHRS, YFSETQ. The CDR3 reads CASSLGVTGMGNSPLHF. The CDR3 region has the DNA TGCGCCAGCAGCTTGGGAGTTACAGGGATGGGCAATTCACCCCTCCACTTT.

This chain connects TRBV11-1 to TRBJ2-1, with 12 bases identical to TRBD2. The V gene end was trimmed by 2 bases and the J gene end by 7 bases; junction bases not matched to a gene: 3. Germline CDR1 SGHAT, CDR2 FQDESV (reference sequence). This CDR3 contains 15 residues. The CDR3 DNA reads TGTGCCAGCAGCTTAAAGCTAGCGGGAGGGAATGAGCAGTTCTTC. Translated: CASSLKLAGGNEQFF. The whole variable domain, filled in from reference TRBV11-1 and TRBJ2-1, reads EAEVAQSPRYKITEKSQAVAFWCDPISGHATLYWYRQILGQGPELLVQFQDESVVDDSQLPKDRFSAERLKGVDSTLKIQPAELGDSAMYLCASSLKLAGGNEQFFGPGTRLTVL.

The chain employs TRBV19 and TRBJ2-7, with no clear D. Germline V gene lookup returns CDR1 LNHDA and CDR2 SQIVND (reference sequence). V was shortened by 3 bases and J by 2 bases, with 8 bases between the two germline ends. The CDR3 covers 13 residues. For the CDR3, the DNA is TGTGCCAGTAGTATCGCGGCAGCCTACGAGCAGTACTTC. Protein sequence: CASSIAAAYEQYF. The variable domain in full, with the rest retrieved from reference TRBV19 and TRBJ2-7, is DGGITQSPKYLFRKEGQNVTLSCEQNLNHDAMYWYRQDPGQGLRLIYYSQIVNDFQKGDIAEGYSVSREKKESFPLTVTSAQKNPTAFYLCASSIAAAYEQYFGPGTRLTVT.

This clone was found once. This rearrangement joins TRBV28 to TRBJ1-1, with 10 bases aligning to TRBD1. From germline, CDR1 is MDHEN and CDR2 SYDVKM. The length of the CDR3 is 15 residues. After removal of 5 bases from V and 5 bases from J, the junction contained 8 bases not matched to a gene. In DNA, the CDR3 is TGTGCCAGCAGTGGACAGGGGGGGAGTGGGACTGAAGCTTTCTTT. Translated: CASSGQGGSGTEAFF. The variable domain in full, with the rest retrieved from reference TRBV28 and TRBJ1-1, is DVKVTQSSRYLVKRTGEKVFLECVQDMDHENMFWYRQDPGLGLRLIYFSYDVKMKEKGDIPEGYSVSREKKERFSLILESASTNQTSMYLCASSGQGGSGTEAFFGQGTRLTVV.

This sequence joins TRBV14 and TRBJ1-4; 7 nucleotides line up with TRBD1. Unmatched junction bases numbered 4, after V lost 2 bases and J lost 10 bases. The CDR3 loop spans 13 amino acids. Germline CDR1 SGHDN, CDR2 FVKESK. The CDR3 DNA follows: TGTGCCAGCAGCCAATACAGGGGAGGAAAACTGTTTTTT. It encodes CASSQYRGGKLFF.

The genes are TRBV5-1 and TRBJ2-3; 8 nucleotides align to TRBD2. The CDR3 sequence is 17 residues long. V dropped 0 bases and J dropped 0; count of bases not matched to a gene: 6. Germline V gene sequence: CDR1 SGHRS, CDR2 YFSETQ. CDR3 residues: CASSLDTSGTSTDTQYF. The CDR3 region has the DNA TGCGCCAGCAGCTTGGATACTAGCGGTACTAGCACAGATACGCAGTATTTT.

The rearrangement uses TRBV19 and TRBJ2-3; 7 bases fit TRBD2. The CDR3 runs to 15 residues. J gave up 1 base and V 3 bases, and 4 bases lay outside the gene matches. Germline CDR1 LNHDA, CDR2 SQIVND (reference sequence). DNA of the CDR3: TGTGCCAGTAGTATTGGGCTAGCGGGCACAGATACGCAGTATTTT. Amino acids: CASSIGLAGTDTQYF.

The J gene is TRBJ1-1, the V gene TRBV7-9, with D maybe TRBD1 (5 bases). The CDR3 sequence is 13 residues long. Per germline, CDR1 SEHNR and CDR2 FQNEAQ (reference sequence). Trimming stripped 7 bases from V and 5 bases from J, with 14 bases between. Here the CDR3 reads CASTPRGGTEAFF. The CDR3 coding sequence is TGTGCCAGCACCCCTCGGGGGGGTACTGAAGCTTTCTTT.

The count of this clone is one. CDR3 in DNA: TGTGCCAGCAGCCCCCAGACAGGGGGCACGTCGGGCTACACCTTC. Its protein product is CASSPQTGGTSGYTF. The chain joins TRBV7-8 to TRBJ1-2; 10 positions match TRBD1. Germline V lookup: CDR1 SGHVS, CDR2 FQNEAQ. The CDR3 totals 15 residues. The trim removed 5 bases at V and 8 bases at J, leaving 11 bases unmatched.

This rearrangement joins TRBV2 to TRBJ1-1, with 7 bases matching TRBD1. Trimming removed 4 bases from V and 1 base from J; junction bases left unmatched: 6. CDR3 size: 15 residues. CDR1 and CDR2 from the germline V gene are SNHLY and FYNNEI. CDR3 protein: CASSADRVTNTEAFF. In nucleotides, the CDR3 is TGTGCCAGCAGTGCTGACAGGGTTACGAACACTGAAGCTTTCTTT.

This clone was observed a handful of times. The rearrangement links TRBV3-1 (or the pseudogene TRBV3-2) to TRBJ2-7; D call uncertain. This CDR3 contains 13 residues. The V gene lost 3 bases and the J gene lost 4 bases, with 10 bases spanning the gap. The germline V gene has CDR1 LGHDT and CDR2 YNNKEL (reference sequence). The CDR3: CASSHGVRYEQYF. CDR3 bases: TGTGCCAGCAGCCACGGAGTTAGGTACGAGCAGTACTTC.

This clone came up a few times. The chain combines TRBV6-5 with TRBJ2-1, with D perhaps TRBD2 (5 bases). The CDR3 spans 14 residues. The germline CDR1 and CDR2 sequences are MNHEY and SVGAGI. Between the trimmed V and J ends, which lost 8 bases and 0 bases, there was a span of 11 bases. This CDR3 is CASCGQSSYNEQFF. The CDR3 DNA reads TGTGCCAGCTGCGGGCAGAGCTCCTACAATGAGCAGTTCTTC.

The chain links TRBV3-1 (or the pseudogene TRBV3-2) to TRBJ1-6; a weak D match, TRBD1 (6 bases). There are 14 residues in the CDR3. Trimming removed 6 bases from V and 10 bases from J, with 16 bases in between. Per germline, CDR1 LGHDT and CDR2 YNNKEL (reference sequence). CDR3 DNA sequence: TGTGCCAGCAGAAACTACAGGGATCGGTCACCCCTCCACTTT. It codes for CASRNYRDRSPLHF.

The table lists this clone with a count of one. CDR3 DNA sequence: TGTGCCAGTATCAAATTTGGGGGCAAGGAGCTGTTTTTT. The encoded protein is CASIKFGGKELFF. The rearrangement links TRBV19 to TRBJ2-2; D might be TRBD1 (6 bases). Trimming pared 7 bases from V and 10 bases from J, leaving 16 bases between. This CDR3 is 13 amino acids long. Germline V lookup: CDR1 LNHDA, CDR2 SQIVND (reference sequence).